This is a list of T cell receptor beta chains from one sample in a study of T cell responses to AZD1222 COVID-19 vaccine. Sequencing used immunoSEQ multiplex PCR; TCRdb keeps in-frame clones, though not all of them. There are roughly 55,000 clones in the sample; around nine tenths occur only once, and 3.9% lies in the top ten. Sequencing used peripheral blood, obtained on day 0 of AZD1222 vaccination. All receptors come from an adult in good health. CDR3s leave out the opening cysteine and the closing phenylalanine or tryptophan.

V,J,CDR3
TRBV27,TRBJ1-2,ATHRQGAGGYT
TRBV5-4,TRBJ1-2,ASSPGQGYGYT
TRBV28,TRBJ1-4,ASRSGGLDEKLF
TRBV5-1,TRBJ1-5,ASSLEGQINQPQH
TRBV5-1,TRBJ2-7,ASSPGAASYEQY
TRBV28,TRBJ1-2,ASSPPGQTYGYT
TRBV6-1,TRBJ1-2,ASSDNYYGYT
TRBV29-1,TRBJ2-2,SVGHANTGELF
TRBV6-5,TRBJ1-5,ASRGTGGNQPQH
TRBV7-9,TRBJ1-1,ASSLEGTVAEAF
TRBV12-3/TRBV12-4,TRBJ1-1,ASSLGQNTEAF
TRBV7-3,TRBJ2-1,ASSTTESYNEQF
TRBV29-1,TRBJ1-4,SVARQGGEKLF
TRBV10-2,TRBJ2-3,ASSEGAGGPDTQY
TRBV4-1,TRBJ1-6,ASSQEGQIRDSPLH
TRBV5-1,TRBJ2-2,ASNDANTGELF
TRBV11-2,TRBJ2-5,AVARRGGETQY
TRBV2,TRBJ1-5,ASSKTNSNQPQH
TRBV2,TRBJ2-4,ASVLGGNIQY
TRBV19,TRBJ1-5,ASSTDRGDQPQH
TRBV3-1/TRBV3-2,TRBJ1-2,ASSQAWAVGDGYT
TRBV3-1/TRBV3-2,TRBJ2-3,ASSQDGGDTQY
TRBV7-9,TRBJ1-2,ASSSSTYGQVLGYT
TRBV19,TRBJ2-7,ASTQGASYEQY
TRBV6-2/TRBV6-3,TRBJ1-2,ASSKTSTNLYGYT
TRBV27,TRBJ1-2,ASSLGAVVPSGYT
TRBV5-6,TRBJ1-2,ASSFGAPRGYT
TRBV2,TRBJ2-7,ASSELGYEQY
TRBV12-3/TRBV12-4,TRBJ1-5,ASSLRGNQPQH
TRBV6-4,TRBJ2-7,ASSERQTYEQY
TRBV15,TRBJ2-7,ATSRSGTGSDEQY
TRBV3-1/TRBV3-2,TRBJ1-4,ASGDEKLF
TRBV27,TRBJ2-5,ASSSLAGGRETQY
TRBV7-8,TRBJ2-7,ASSLAQGYEQY
TRBV2,TRBJ1-1,ATRTGREEAF
TRBV18,TRBJ2-7,ASSMDSSYEQY
TRBV6-5,TRBJ1-5,ASSYDPSYQPQH
TRBV6-5,TRBJ1-1,ASSPGLGNTEAF
TRBV6-1,TRBJ1-2,ASSERASRRDYGYT
TRBV7-9,TRBJ2-3,ASSLVRLAVDTQY
TRBV27,TRBJ1-2,ASSLWGGDYGYT
TRBV11-1,TRBJ2-1,ASSTRTRTPYNEQF